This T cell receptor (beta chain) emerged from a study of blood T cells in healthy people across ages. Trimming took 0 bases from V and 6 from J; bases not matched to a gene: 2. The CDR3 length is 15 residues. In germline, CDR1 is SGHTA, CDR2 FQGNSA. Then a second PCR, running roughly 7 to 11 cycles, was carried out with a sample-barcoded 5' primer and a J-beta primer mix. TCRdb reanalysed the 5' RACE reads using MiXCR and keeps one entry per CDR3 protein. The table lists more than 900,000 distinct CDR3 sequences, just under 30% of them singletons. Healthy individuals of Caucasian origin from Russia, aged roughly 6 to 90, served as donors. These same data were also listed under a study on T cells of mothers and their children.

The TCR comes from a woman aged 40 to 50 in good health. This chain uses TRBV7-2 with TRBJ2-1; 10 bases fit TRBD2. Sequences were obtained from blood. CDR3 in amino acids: CASSLALAGLNEQFF. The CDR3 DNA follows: TGTGCCAGCAGCTTAGCACTAGCGGGGCTCAATGAGCAGTTCTTC. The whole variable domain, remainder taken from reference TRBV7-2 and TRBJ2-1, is GAGVSQSPSNKVTEKGKDVELRCDPISGHTALYWYRQSLGQGLEFLIYFQGNSAPDKSGLPSDRFSAERTGGSVSTLTIQRTQQEDSAVYLCASSLALAGLNEQFFGPGTRLTVL.